This entry lists 29 T cell receptor beta chains sequenced from one sample in a study of T cell responses to AZD1222 COVID-19 vaccine. Profiling relied on immunoSEQ multiplex PCR, and the TCRdb table lists in-frame clones only, not all of them. The table shows more than 120,000 clones, with approximately 90% occurring only once. Sample: peripheral blood, taken 28 days after the second AZD1222 dose. The receptor source for this set is an adult who received the AZD1222 COVID-19 vaccine.

The V and J genes are TRBV19 and TRBJ1-1; a weak D match, TRBD1 (5 bases). V gave up 1 base and J gave up 2 bases, with 8 bases separating them. CDR1 and CDR2 from the germline V gene are LNHDA and SQIVND (reference sequence). The CDR3 is 14 residues long. CDR3 nucleotides: TGTGCCAGTAGTATAGGGGGGGGTAACACTGAAGCTTTCTTT. It is translated as CASSIGGGNTEAFF.

This chain links TRBV11-3 with TRBJ2-2, with D perhaps TRBD2 (6 bases). Germline V gives CDR1 SGHNT, CDR2 YENEEA. This CDR3 is 15 amino acids long. Trimming took off 3 bases at V and 3 bases at J, with 11 bases between the two ends. CDR3 residues: CASSFGGKYTGELFF. CDR3 sequence (DNA): TGTGCCAGCAGCTTTGGCGGGAAGTACACCGGGGAGCTGTTTTTT. Variable domain in full (rest from reference TRBV11-3 and TRBJ2-2): EAGVVQSPRYKIIEKKQPVAFWCNPISGHNTLYWYLQNLGQGPELLIRYENEEAVDDSQLPKDRFSAERLKGVDSTLKIQPAELGDSAVYLCASSFGGKYTGELFFGEGSRLTVL.

The table lists this clone with a count of one. This chain uses TRBV21-1 with TRBJ2-2; the table names TRBD1, a call not compared with the DNA. TRBV21-1 is an annotated pseudogene. The CDR3 runs to 16 residues. DNA of the CDR3: TGTGCCAGCGGTAAAGGCCTACGACAGGGGGCCGGGGAGCTGTTTTTT. Translated: CASGKGLRQGAGELFF.

J is TRBJ1-2 and V is TRBV6-5; D is undetermined. Germline CDR1 reads MNHEY; CDR2 reads SVGAGI. V lost 5 bases and J lost 9, with 22 bases in between. This CDR3 is 15 amino acids long. The CDR3 loop is CASSSIQSLLWSYTF. The CDR3 bases are TGTGCCAGCAGTAGCATACAGAGTCTCCTATGGAGCTACACCTTC.

The chain uses TRBV13 and TRBJ2-2; unclear D gene. This CDR3 contains 12 residues. CDR1 is PRHDT, CDR2 FYEKMQ, per germline (reference sequence). V lost 4 bases to trimming and J lost 10 bases, with 10 bases between them. DNA of the CDR3: TGTGCCAGCAGCTCGCTGGTAAAGGAGCTGTTTTTT. Its protein is CASSSLVKELFF.

The J gene is TRBJ2-1, the V gene TRBV6-2 or TRBV6-3; 13 bases are a match to TRBD2. The CDR3 is 20 amino acids. With V trimmed by 2 bases and J by 8 bases, 18 bases remained unmatched. CDR1 and CDR2 (germline): MNHEY, SVGEGT. The DNA for the CDR3 is TGTGCCAGCAGTTACCCCGGACTAGCGGGAGCGATTCCATTGTGGGATGAGCAGTTCTTC. Translating it yields CASSYPGLAGAIPLWDEQFF.

V usage is TRBV18 and J usage is TRBJ1-3; 9 nucleotides line up with TRBD1. Germline trimming cut 8 bases from V and 2 bases from J; bases unmatched to any gene: 7. The CDR3 spans 15 residues. CDR1 is KGHSH, CDR2 LQKENI, per germline. The CDR3 loop reads CASNDGQGPGNTIYF. The CDR3 DNA reads TGTGCCAGCAACGATGGACAGGGGCCTGGAAACACCATATATTTT.

V is TRBV10-3 and J is TRBJ1-5; D not resolved. Trimming removed 0 bases from V and 4 bases from J, with 13 bases in between. The length of the CDR3 is 16 residues. Per germline, CDR1 ENHRY and CDR2 SYGVKD. The DNA for the CDR3 is TGTGCCATCAGTGAGTCGGTGGTTGTGAGGAATCAGCCCCAGCATTTT. Its translation is CAISESVVVRNQPQHF.

The chain is built from TRBV6-5 and TRBJ1-5, with no clear D. CDR1 and CDR2 (germline): MNHEY, SVGAGI. V lost 4 bases to trimming and J lost 3 bases, with 7 bases between them. The CDR3 totals 13 residues. The chain's CDR3 is CASSLAINQPQHF. In DNA form, the CDR3 reads TGTGCCAGCAGTTTAGCCATCAATCAGCCCCAGCATTTT.

The J gene is TRBJ2-1, the V gene TRBV7-6; 10 positions match TRBD2. The germline V gene encodes CDR1 SGHVS and CDR2 FNYEAQ. This CDR3 is 17 amino acids long. Losses at the gene ends were 2 bases for V and 5 bases for J; bases not matched to a gene: 9. The CDR3 region is CASSLLGTSDYHNEQFF. For the CDR3, the DNA is TGTGCCAGCAGCTTACTGGGGACTAGCGATTATCACAATGAGCAGTTCTTC. The entire variable domain, with the rest obtained from reference TRBV7-6 and TRBJ2-1, is as follows: GAGVSQSPRYKVTKRGQDVALRCDPISGHVSLYWYRQALGQGPEFLTYFNYEAQQDKSGLPNDRFSAERPEGSISTLTIQRTEQRDSAMYRCASSLLGTSDYHNEQFFGPGTRLTVL.

The chain couples TRBV24-1 to TRBJ2-1; 11 bases align to TRBD2. Looked up from germline, CDR1 is KGHDR and CDR2 is SFDVKD. This CDR3 is built from 17 residues. V shed 4 bases and J 4 bases; nucleotides not matched to a gene: 8. This CDR3 is CATSDPVAGGTYNEQFF. The CDR3 region has the DNA TGTGCCACCAGTGACCCAGTAGCGGGAGGGACTTACAATGAGCAGTTCTTC.

This chain links TRBV4-1 with TRBJ2-1; TRBD2 is a possible D gene (7 bases). The CDR3 length is 16 residues. The germline V gene encodes CDR1 MGHRA and CDR2 YSYEKL. V lost 8 bases and J 5 bases, leaving 22 bases between the germline ends. In DNA, the CDR3 is TGCGCCAGCTCCCAAGGGGGGGGCCGGGCCGACAATGAGCAGTTCTTC. Translation: CASSQGGGRADNEQFF.

This chain uses TRBV5-1 with TRBJ2-3, with a tentative D call TRBD1 (5 bases). The CDR3 loop spans 13 amino acids. Germline-derived CDR1 and CDR2 are SGHRS and YFSETQ. V lost 7 bases to trimming and J lost 3 bases, with 12 bases between them. CDR3 protein: CASGQGITDTQYF. CDR3 DNA: TGCGCCAGCGGGCAGGGTATAACAGATACGCAGTATTTT.

The V call is TRBV19, the J call TRBJ2-3, with D perhaps TRBD1 (6 bases). V lost 3 bases to trimming and J lost 5 bases, with 9 bases between them. Germline-derived CDR1 and CDR2 are LNHDA and SQIVND (reference sequence). The length of the CDR3 is 13 residues. CDR3 bases: TGTGCCAGTAGTATTAGAGGGGGAGATACGCAGTATTTT. Translating it yields CASSIRGGDTQYF.

The genes are TRBV5-1 and TRBJ1-1; perhaps TRBD1 as D (6 bases). The CDR3 has 15 amino acids. Between the trimmed V and J ends, which lost 0 bases and 2 bases, there was a span of 11 bases. Germline lookup yields CDR1 SGHRS and CDR2 YFSETQ. For the CDR3, the DNA is TGCGCCAGCAGCTTGGTTGCAGGGGTAAACACTGAAGCTTTCTTT. Encoded protein: CASSLVAGVNTEAFF.

CDR3 sequence (DNA): TGTGCCGCGGGGATTCAAGGGGCAACTAATGAAAAACTGTTTTTT. This sequence encodes CAAGIQGATNEKLFF. The rearrangement uses TRBV15 and TRBJ1-4, with TRBD1 as a possible D gene (5 bases). Germline CDR1 and CDR2: LNHNV and YYDKDF (reference sequence). The CDR3 sequence is 15 residues long. Between the trimmed V and J ends, which lost 11 bases and 0 bases, there was a span of 16 bases.

The chain links TRBV7-3 to TRBJ2-2, with D possibly being TRBD2 (5 bases). Trimming stripped 5 bases from V and 2 bases from J, with 12 bases between. The CDR3 spans 15 residues. The germline V gene encodes CDR1 SGHTA and CDR2 FQGTGA. CDR3 protein: CASSTNGGNTGELFF. The CDR3 nucleotides read TGTGCCAGCAGCACTAACGGAGGAAACACCGGGGAGCTGTTTTTT. The full variable domain, rest sourced from reference TRBV7-3 and TRBJ2-2, is GAGVSQTPSNKVTEKGKYVELRCDPISGHTALYWYRQSLGQGPEFLIYFQGTGAADDSGLPNDRFFAVRPEGSVSTLKIQRTERGDSAVYLCASSTNGGNTGELFFGEGSRLTVL.

This clone was detected once. The chain combines TRBV7-8 with TRBJ1-5; D uncertain. The length of the CDR3 is 16 residues. Germline lookup yields CDR1 SGHVS and CDR2 FQNEAQ. The V end lost 1 base, the J end lost 1 base, and 11 bases lay between the germline ends. This CDR3 reads CASSLGWTGSNQPQHF. CDR3 in DNA: TGTGCCAGCAGCTTAGGATGGACGGGAAGCAATCAGCCCCAGCATTTT.

V usage is TRBV7-2 and J usage is TRBJ1-2, with D perhaps TRBD1 (6 bases). The V end was cut by 5 bases, the J end by 5 bases, with 12 bases between. This CDR3 comprises 13 residues. The germline CDR1 and CDR2 sequences are SGHTA and FQGNSA. As DNA, the CDR3 is TGTGCCAGCAGCCCGGACAGCCCATATGGCTACACCTTC. It is translated as CASSPDSPYGYTF.

The chain recombines TRBV6-6 with TRBJ2-1; 9 bases line up with TRBD2. After removal of 5 bases from V and 7 bases from J, the junction contained 15 bases not matched to a gene. The CDR3 spans 17 residues. The germline V gene encodes CDR1 MNHNY and CDR2 SVGAGI (reference sequence). As DNA, the CDR3 is TGTGCCAGCAGTCCCAGGGACGCTAGCGGGAAGGGTAATGAGCAGTTCTTC. It encodes CASSPRDASGKGNEQFF.

J is TRBJ1-6 and V is TRBV9; 8 bases agree with TRBD1. Germline CDR1 and CDR2: SGDLS and YYNGEE. V dropped 4 bases and J dropped 7; count of bases not matched to a gene: 7. CDR3 length equals 15 residues. CDR3: CASSLAGGPNSPLHF. CDR3 DNA sequence: TGTGCCAGCAGCCTCGCAGGGGGCCCGAATTCACCCCTCCACTTT.

The chain combines TRBV25-1 with TRBJ1-1; 8 bases are a match to TRBD1. The CDR3 consists of 14 residues. J gave up 1 base and V 3 bases, and 1 base lay outside the gene matches. Germline CDR1 MGHDK, CDR2 SYGVNS. The DNA for the CDR3 is TGTGCCAGCAGTGATACAGGGGGGAACACTGAAGCTTTCTTT. It is translated as CASSDTGGNTEAFF.

V is TRBV27 and J is TRBJ1-1; no reliable D call. Trimming took off 5 bases at V and 0 bases at J, with 10 bases between the two ends. CDR1 is MNHEY, CDR2 SMNVEV, per germline (reference sequence). The CDR3 has 14 amino acids. CDR3: CASSPGGLNTEAFF. CDR3 DNA sequence: TGTGCCAGCAGTCCTGGCGGGTTGAACACTGAAGCTTTCTTT.

This chain joins TRBV30 and TRBJ2-1; 12 bases match TRBD2. The junction had 10 bases not matched to a gene; V was cut back by 4 bases and J by 6 bases. From germline, CDR1 is GTSNPN and CDR2 SVGIG (reference sequence). This CDR3 comprises 16 residues. CDR3 sequence (DNA): TGTGCCTGGATAAGAGTTCTAGCGGGAGGGAGCAATGAGCAGTTCTTC. Protein sequence: CAWIRVLAGGSNEQFF. Full variable domain (rest looked up from reference TRBV30 and TRBJ2-1): SQTIHQWPATLVQPVGSPLSLECTVEGTSNPNLYWYRQAAGRGLQLLFYSVGIGQISSEVPQNLSASRPQDRQFILSSKKLLLSDSGFYLCAWIRVLAGGSNEQFFGPGTRLTVL.

CDR3: CASSSLGAGRGEYNEQFF. CDR3 sequence (DNA): TGTGCCAGTAGTTCCCTGGGGGCCGGCAGGGGGGAGTACAATGAGCAGTTCTTC. The V and J genes are TRBV19 and TRBJ2-1, with a possible D match to TRBD1 (7 bases). This CDR3 has 18 residues. The V and J ends lost 5 bases and 4 bases respectively, with 24 bases between them. Germline loops: CDR1 LNHDA, CDR2 SQIVND (reference sequence).

This clone appeared a single time. The V gene is TRBV28, the J gene TRBJ2-6; 9 nucleotides align to TRBD1. This CDR3 contains 19 residues. The junction had 14 bases not matched to a gene; V was cut back by 4 bases and J by 4 bases. The germline CDR1 and CDR2 sequences are MDHEN and SYDVKM. The CDR3 DNA reads TGTGCCAGCAGTTCGCACACAGGGGGCGCTCAGTCCGGGGCCAACGTCCTGACTTTC. This gives the protein CASSSHTGGAQSGANVLTF.

This clone was counted between two and nine times. This chain uses TRBV7-9 with TRBJ1-1; D remains ambiguous. Trimming removed 5 bases at V and 0 bases at J, with 16 bases between. Germline loops: CDR1 SEHNR, CDR2 FQNEAQ (reference sequence). CDR3 length: 16 residues. CDR3 DNA sequence: TGTGCCAGCAGCCCCCCCGGCGGACGGATGAACACTGAAGCTTTCTTT. It is translated as CASSPPGGRMNTEAFF.

This chain joins TRBV18 and TRBJ2-7; D uncertain. V was trimmed by 3 bases and J by 0 bases, leaving 6 bases between them. Germline-derived CDR1 and CDR2 are KGHSH and LQKENI. The CDR3 has 13 amino acids. In DNA, the CDR3 is TGTGCCAGCTCACCCGCCCGCTCCTACGAGCAGTACTTC. Translating it yields CASSPARSYEQYF.

The chain joins TRBV10-3 to TRBJ2-5, with a possible D match to TRBD1 (5 bases). CDR1 and CDR2 (germline): ENHRY, SYGVKD. The CDR3 length is 13 residues. The ends were cut back, 6 bases at V and 2 bases at J, with 10 bases in the middle. As DNA, the CDR3 is TGTGCCATCAGGGGCAAGGGGCAAGAGACCCAGTACTTC. This codes for CAIRGKGQETQYF.